These T cell receptor beta chains were read from a single sample in a study of immune evolution from preneoplasia to lung adenocarcinoma. Measured with immunoSEQ multiplex PCR; TCRdb has only the in-frame clones, and not every one. The table records fewer than 4,000 clones, roughly four fifths of them present only once. Sequences were obtained from FFPE minimally invasive lung adenocarcinoma tissue. These receptors originate from a person aged 65 to 85 with lung adenocarcinoma. CDR3s include the opening cysteine and the closing phenylalanine or tryptophan. D genes are given only for firm matches. For some rows the clone size is stated as once, few or many, or as a class when expanded; others skip it.

D	J	V	length	size	CDR3	DNA
NA	TRBJ1-1	TRBV11-2	13	NA	CASSLDFAGGAFF	TGTGCCAGCAGCTTAGATTTTGCGGGGGGAGCTTTCTTT
NA	TRBJ2-3	TRBV30	12	few	CAWNENADTQYF	TGTGCCTGGAATGAGAATGCAGATACGCAGTATTTT
NA	TRBJ1-1	TRBV2	13	NA	CASLDGVNTEAFF	TGTGCCAGCCTTGACGGAGTGAACACTGAAGCTTTCTTT
NA	TRBJ1-5	TRBV28	13	NA	CASGVYSNQPQHF	TGTGCCAGCGGGGTTTATAGCAATCAGCCCCAGCATTTT
NA	TRBJ2-2	TRBV6-5	15	once	CASSYTDGRAGELFF	TGTGCCAGCAGTTACACGGACGGGCGGGCCGGGGAGCTGTTTTTT
NA	TRBJ2-3	TRBV29-1	12	NA	CSVVATTDTQYF	TGCAGCGTTGTGGCTACCACAGATACGCAGTATTTT
TRBD2	TRBJ2-7	TRBV7-2	17	NA	CASSLSGSASGSYEQYF	TGTGCCAGCAGCTTAAGTGGTTCGGCTAGCGGGAGCTACGAGCAGTACTTC
NA	TRBJ2-3	TRBV7-8	16	NA	CASSLSGGTGTDTQYF	TGTGCCAGCAGCTTGTCAGGGGGGACGGGCACAGATACGCAGTATTTT
NA	TRBJ2-5	TRBV7-9	13	NA	CASSFGVQETQYF	TGTGCCAGCAGCTTTGGGGTCCAAGAGACCCAGTACTTC
NA	TRBJ2-1	TRBV7-6	15	NA	CASSPLFSSYNEQFF	TGTGCCAGCAGCCCCCTCTTTTCCTCCTACAATGAGCAGTTCTTC
TRBD2	TRBJ2-1	TRBV7-9	15	NA	CASSYGTGGYNEQFF	TGTGCCAGCAGTTACGGGACGGGAGGATACAATGAGCAGTTCTTC
TRBD1	TRBJ1-1	TRBV18	16	NA	CASSLSQHRGNTEAFF	TGTGCCAGCTCACTTAGCCAGCACAGGGGGAACACTGAAGCTTTCTTT
NA	TRBJ2-1	TRBV10-3	13	NA	CAISGGVNNEQFF	TGTGCCATCAGTGGGGGGGTGAACAATGAGCAGTTCTTC
NA	TRBJ2-7	TRBV7-9	14	NA	CASSSTDRSYEQYF	TGTGCCAGCAGCTCGACGGACCGCTCCTACGAGCAGTACTTC
TRBD1	TRBJ2-1	TRBV9	19	once	CASSVAFPAGDRVNNEQFF	TGTGCCAGCAGCGTAGCTTTTCCCGCCGGGGACAGGGTGAACAATGAGCAGTTCTTC
TRBD1	TRBJ2-1	TRBV10-3	17	few	CAISSEWDRGLFDEQFF	TGTGCCATCAGTAGTGAATGGGACAGGGGTTTGTTCGATGAGCAGTTCTTC
TRBD1	TRBJ2-1	TRBV29-1	14	NA	CSVLGQALGDEQFF	TGCAGCGTTTTAGGACAGGCCCTGGGGGATGAGCAGTTCTTC
TRBD1	TRBJ1-5	TRBV7-2	15	large	CASSEQGIGNQPQHF	TGTGCCAGCAGTGAACAGGGGATTGGCAATCAGCCCCAGCATTTT
TRBD1	TRBJ1-1	TRBV5-4	14	NA	CASSLDRGNTEAFF	TGTGCCAGCAGCTTGGACAGGGGGAACACTGAAGCTTTCTTT
TRBD2	TRBJ2-3	TRBV28	15	NA	CASSPPSGLTDTQYF	TGTGCCAGCAGTCCCCCTAGCGGCTTAACAGATACGCAGTATTTT
NA	TRBJ2-7	TRBV11-2	14	NA	CASSSSWAQNEQYF	TGTGCCAGCAGCTCATCTTGGGCTCAAAACGAGCAGTACTTC
TRBD1	TRBJ2-5	TRBV7-6	14	NA	CASSLGTAEFRQYF	TGTGCCAGCAGCCTCGGGACAGCTGAATTTCGCCAGTACTTC
TRBD1	TRBJ2-7	TRBV7-2	15	few	CASSSQGQLYYEQYF	TGTGCCAGCAGCTCTCAGGGACAGCTCTACTACGAGCAGTACTTC
NA	TRBJ2-6	TRBV10-2	15	NA	CASSAGYSGANVLTF	TGCGCCAGCAGTGCAGGCTATTCTGGGGCCAACGTCCTGACTTTC
TRBD2	TRBJ2-3	TRBV2	16	NA	CASSRLAGDVGDTQYF	TGTGCCAGCAGTAGACTAGCGGGAGATGTGGGAGATACGCAGTATTTT
NA	TRBJ2-7	TRBV30	11	large	CAWSELRVQYF	TGTGCCTGGAGTGAACTACGCGTGCAGTACTTC
NA	TRBJ1-1	TRBV6-5	14	large	CASRKGTVNTEAFF	TGTGCCAGCAGAAAAGGGACGGTAAACACTGAAGCTTTCTTT
TRBD2	TRBJ2-1	TRBV9	18	NA	CASSSGTGLAGSYNEQFF	TGTGCCAGCAGCAGTGGAACCGGACTAGCGGGGTCCTACAATGAGCAGTTCTTC
NA	TRBJ2-1	TRBV11-3	16	NA	CASSLGQLDSYNEQFF	TGTGCCAGCAGCTTAGGGCAGCTTGACTCCTACAATGAGCAGTTCTTC
NA	TRBJ2-7	TRBV27	12	NA	CASSSGTYEQYF	TGTGCCAGCAGTTCTGGGACCTACGAGCAGTACTTC
NA	TRBJ1-4	TRBV10-3	11	NA	CATRTNEKLFF	TGTGCCACCCGTACTAATGAAAAACTGTTTTTT
NA	TRBJ1-4	TRBV6-1	15	NA	CASSEQGRYGEKLFF	TGTGCCAGCAGTGAACAGGGGAGATACGGTGAAAAACTGTTTTTT
TRBD2	TRBJ2-3	TRBV28	15	few	CASTQIAGGTDTQYF	TGTGCCAGCACTCAGATAGCGGGAGGCACAGATACGCAGTATTTT
NA	TRBJ1-1	TRBV28	14	NA	CASSWGVPFSEAFF	TGTGCCAGCAGCTGGGGGGTCCCTTTTTCTGAAGCTTTCTTT